Reported below is one T cell receptor (beta chain). Method: immunoSEQ multiplex PCR; TCRdb's copy keeps in-frame clones and lacks some. The data contain under 400,000 clones, over 75% of them singletons. The data derive from a study of blood T cell repertoires in COVID-19. Losses at the gene ends were 4 bases for V and 4 bases for J; bases not matched to a gene: 9. The CDR3 sequence is 16 residues long. Looked up from germline, CDR1 is SGHRS and CDR2 is YFSETQ. This rearrangement joins TRBV5-1 to TRBJ1-2; 11 bases are shared with TRBD1. The TCR originated in a man aged 40-49 years in a cohort exposed to, infected with or recovered from COVID-19 (not recorded which). Input material: PBMCs or T cells enriched from blood (not recorded which). The CDR3 DNA sequence: TGCGCCAGCAGCCAGGAAAGGACAGGGGGCGGCTATGGCTACACCTTC. Residues: CASSQERTGGGYGYTF.